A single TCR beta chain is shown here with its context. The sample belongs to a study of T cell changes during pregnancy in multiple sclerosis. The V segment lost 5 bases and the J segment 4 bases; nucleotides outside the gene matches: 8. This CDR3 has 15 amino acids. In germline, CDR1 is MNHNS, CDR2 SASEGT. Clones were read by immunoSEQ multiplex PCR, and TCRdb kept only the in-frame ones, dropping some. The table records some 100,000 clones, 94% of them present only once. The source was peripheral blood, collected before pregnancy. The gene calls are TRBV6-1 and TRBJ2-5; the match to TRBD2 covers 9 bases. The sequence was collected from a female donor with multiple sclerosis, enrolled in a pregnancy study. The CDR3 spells CASSSLAGVRETQYF. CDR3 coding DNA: TGTGCCAGCAGTAGCTTAGCGGGAGTAAGAGAGACCCAGTACTTC.